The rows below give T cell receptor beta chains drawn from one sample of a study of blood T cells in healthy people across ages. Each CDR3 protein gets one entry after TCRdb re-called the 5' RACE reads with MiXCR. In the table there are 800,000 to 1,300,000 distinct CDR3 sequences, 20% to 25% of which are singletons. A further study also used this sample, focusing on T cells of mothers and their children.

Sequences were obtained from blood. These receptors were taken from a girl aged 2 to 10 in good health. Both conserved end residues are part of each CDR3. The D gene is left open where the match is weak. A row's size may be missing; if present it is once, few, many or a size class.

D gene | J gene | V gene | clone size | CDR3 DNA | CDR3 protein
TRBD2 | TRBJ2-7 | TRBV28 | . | TGTGCCAGCAGCTTATGGGCGGGAGGACACTACGAGCAGTACTTC | CASSLWAGGHYEQYF
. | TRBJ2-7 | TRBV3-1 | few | TGTGCCAGCAGCCAAGATACGGTACAGCAGTACTTC | CASSQDTVQQYF
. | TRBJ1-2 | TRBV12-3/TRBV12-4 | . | TGTGCCAGCAGTTTAGGCTCGCAACCCTTGATCGGCTACACCTTC | CASSLGSQPLIGYTF
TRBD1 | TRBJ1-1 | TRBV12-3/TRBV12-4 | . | TGTGCCAGCAGCTCGATGAGGACAGGGAACACTGAAGCTTTCTTT | CASSSMRTGNTEAFF
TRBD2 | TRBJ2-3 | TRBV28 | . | TGTGCCAGCAGCTACGGGACTAGCGGGGGGGACATCACAGATACGCAGTATTTT | CASSYGTSGGDITDTQYF
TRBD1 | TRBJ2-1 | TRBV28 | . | TGTGCCAGCAGGAAGGGGACAGGATCTTACAATGAGCAGTTCTTC | CASRKGTGSYNEQFF
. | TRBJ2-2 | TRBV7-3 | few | TGTGCCAGCAGCCCGGGAGATAACACCGGGGAGCTGTTTTTT | CASSPGDNTGELFF
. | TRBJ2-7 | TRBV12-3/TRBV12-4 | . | TGTGCCAGCAGTCCCAGGATGCCCTACGAGCAGTACTTC | CASSPRMPYEQYF
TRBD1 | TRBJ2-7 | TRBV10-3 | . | TGTGCCATCACTCTCGACAGGGTCTCCTACGAGCAGTACTTC | CAITLDRVSYEQYF
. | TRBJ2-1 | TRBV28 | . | TGTGCCAGCTCTAGGGGCCAGAAGATCAATGAGCAGTTCTTC | CASSRGQKINEQFF
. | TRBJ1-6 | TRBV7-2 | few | TGTGCCAGCACCCCCCGGGCCTATGGTTCACCCCTCCACTTT | CASTPRAYGSPLHF
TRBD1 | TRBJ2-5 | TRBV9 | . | TGTGCCAGCAGCGTTGGGACAGGGGTTGTTCAAGAGACCCAGTACTTC | CASSVGTGVVQETQYF
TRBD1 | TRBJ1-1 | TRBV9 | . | TGTGCCAGCAGCGGATCTAGACAGGGGCCGAACACTGAAGCTTTCTTT | CASSGSRQGPNTEAFF
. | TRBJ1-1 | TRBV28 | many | TGTGCCAGCAGTATACAGGGGAACACTGAAGCTTTCTTT | CASSIQGNTEAFF
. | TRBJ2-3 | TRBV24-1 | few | TGTGCCACCAGTCCCCGGGTGGAAGATACGCAGTATTTT | CATSPRVEDTQYF
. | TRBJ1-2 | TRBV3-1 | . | TGTGCCAGCAGAGGCCACTTACGGAAGGGGAACTATGGCTACACCTTC | CASRGHLRKGNYGYTF
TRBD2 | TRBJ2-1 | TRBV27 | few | TGTGCCAGCAGTTTCAGAGGACTAGCGGAAATATACAATGAGCAGTTCTTC | CASSFRGLAEIYNEQFF